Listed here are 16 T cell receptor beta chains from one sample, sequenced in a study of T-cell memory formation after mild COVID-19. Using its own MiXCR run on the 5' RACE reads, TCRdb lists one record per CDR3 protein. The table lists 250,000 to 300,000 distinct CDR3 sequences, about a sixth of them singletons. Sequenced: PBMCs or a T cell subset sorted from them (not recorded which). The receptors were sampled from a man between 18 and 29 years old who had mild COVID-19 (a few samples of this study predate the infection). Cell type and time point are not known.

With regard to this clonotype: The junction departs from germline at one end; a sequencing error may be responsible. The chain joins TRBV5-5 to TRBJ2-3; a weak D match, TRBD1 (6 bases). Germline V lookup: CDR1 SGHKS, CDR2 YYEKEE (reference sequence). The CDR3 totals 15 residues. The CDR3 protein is CASSPQGTVGDTQYF. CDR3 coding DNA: TGTGCCAGCAGCCCACAGGGCACAGTGGGGGATACTCAGTATTTT.

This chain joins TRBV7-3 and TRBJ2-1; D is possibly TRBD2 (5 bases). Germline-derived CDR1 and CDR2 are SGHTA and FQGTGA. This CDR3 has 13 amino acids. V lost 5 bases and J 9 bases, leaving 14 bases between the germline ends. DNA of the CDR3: TGTGCCAGCAGCCCCCGGTCGGCGGGTGAGCAGTTCTTC. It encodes CASSPRSAGEQFF.

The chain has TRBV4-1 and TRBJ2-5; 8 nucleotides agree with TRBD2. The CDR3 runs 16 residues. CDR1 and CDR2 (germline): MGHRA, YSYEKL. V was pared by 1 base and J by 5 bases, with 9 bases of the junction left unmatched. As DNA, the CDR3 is TGCGCCAGCAGCCAAGCGGGGGGGCGCGGTGTGGAGACCCAGTACTTC. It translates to CASSQAGGRGVETQYF.

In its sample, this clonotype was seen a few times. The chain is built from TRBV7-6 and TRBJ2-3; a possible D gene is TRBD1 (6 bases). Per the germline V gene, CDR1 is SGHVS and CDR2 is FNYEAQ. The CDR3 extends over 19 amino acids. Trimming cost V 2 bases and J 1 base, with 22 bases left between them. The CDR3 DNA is TGTGCCAGCAGCTTATTCTCATGGGGGCGTGAAGGAGGCACAGATACGCAGTATTTT. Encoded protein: CASSLFSWGREGGTDTQYF.

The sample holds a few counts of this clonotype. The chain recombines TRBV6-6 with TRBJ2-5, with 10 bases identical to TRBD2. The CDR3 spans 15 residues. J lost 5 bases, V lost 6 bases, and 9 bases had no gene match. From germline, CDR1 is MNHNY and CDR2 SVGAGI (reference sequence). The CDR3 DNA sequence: TGTGCCAGCAGCGACGAAGCGGGGGGGGATGAGACCCAGTACTTC. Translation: CASSDEAGGDETQYF.

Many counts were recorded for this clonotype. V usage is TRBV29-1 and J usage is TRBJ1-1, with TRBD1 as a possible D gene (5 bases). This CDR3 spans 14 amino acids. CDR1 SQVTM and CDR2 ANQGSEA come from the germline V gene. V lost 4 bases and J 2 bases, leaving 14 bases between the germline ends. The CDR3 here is CSVGGGRVNTEAFF. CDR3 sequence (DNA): TGCAGCGTTGGGGGCGGTAGGGTTAACACTGAAGCTTTCTTT.

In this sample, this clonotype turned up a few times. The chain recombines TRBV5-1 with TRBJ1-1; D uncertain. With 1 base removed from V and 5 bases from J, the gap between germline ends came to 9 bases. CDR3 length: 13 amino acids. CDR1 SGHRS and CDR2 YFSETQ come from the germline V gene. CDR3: CASSLWVGTEAFF. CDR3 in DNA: TGCGCCAGCAGCTTGTGGGTCGGGACTGAAGCTTTCTTT.

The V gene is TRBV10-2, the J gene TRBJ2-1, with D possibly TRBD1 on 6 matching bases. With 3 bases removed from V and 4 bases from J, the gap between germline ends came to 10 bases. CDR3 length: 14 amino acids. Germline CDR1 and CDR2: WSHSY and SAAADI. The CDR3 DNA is TGCGCCAGCAGTGAAACCCAGGGGTACAATGAGCAGTTCTTC. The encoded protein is CASSETQGYNEQFF.

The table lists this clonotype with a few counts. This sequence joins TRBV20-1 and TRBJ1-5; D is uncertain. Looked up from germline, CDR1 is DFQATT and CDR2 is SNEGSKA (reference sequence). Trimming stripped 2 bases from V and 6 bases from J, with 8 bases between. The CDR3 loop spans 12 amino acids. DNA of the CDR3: TGCAGTGCTAGAATTGGAGTTCAGCCCCAGCATTTT. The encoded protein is CSARIGVQPQHF.

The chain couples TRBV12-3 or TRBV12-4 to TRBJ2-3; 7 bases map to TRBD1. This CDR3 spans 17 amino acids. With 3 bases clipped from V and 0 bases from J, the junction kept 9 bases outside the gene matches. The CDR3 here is CASSFVSGTASTDTQYF. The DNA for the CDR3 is TGTGCCAGCAGTTTCGTCTCCGGGACAGCTAGCACAGATACGCAGTATTTT.

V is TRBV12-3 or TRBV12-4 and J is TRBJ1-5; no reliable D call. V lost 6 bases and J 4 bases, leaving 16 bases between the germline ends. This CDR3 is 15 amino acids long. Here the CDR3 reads CASSSNGGANQPQHF. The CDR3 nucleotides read TGTGCCAGCAGCTCGAACGGAGGAGCAAATCAGCCCCAGCATTTT.

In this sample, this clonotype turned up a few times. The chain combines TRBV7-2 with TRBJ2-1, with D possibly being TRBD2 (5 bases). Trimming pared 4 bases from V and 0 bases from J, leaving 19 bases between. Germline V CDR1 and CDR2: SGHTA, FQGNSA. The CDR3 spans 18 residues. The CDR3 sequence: CASSSRSGGWSSYNEQFF. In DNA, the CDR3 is TGTGCCAGCAGCTCCAGGAGTGGAGGTTGGAGCTCCTACAATGAGCAGTTCTTC.

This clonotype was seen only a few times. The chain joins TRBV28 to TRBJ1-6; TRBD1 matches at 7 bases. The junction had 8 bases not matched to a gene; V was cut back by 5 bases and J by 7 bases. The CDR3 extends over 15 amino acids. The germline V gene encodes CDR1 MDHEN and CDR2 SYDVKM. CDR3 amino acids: CASSLLTGKNSPLHF. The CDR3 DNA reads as TGTGCCAGCAGTCTTCTGACAGGGAAGAATTCACCCCTCCACTTT.

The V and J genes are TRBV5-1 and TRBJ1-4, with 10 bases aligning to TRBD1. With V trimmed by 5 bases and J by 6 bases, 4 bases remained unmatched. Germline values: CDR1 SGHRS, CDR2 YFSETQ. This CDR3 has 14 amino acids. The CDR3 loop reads CASSDGTGDEKLFF. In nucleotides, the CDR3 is TGCGCCAGCAGTGACGGGACAGGGGATGAAAAACTGTTTTTT.

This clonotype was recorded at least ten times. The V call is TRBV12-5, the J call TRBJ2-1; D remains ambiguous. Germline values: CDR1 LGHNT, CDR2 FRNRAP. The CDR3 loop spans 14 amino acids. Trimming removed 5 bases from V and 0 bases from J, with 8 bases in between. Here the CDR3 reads CASGLESSYNEQFF. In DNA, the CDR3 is TGTGCTAGTGGTCTAGAGAGCTCCTACAATGAGCAGTTCTTC.

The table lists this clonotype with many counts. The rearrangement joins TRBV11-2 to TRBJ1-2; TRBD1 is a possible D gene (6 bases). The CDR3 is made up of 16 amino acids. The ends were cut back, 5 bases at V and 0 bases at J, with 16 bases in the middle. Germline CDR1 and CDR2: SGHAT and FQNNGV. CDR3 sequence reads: CASSPLTGPTNYGYTF. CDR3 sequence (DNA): TGTGCCAGCAGCCCACTGACAGGACCTACTAACTATGGCTACACCTTC.